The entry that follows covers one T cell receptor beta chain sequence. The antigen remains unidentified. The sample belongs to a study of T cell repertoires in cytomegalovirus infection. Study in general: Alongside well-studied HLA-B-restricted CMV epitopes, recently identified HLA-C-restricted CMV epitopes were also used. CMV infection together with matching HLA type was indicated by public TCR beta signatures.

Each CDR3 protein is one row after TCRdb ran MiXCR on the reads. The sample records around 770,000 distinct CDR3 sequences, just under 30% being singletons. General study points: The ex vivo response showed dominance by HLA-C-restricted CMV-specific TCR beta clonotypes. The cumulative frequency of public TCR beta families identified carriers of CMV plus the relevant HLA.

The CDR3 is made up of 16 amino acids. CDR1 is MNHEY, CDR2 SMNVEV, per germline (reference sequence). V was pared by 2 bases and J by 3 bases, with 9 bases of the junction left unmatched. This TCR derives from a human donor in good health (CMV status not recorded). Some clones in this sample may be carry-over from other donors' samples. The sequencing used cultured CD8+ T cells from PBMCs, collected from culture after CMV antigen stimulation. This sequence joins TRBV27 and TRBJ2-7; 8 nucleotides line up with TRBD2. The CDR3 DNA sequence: TGTGCCAGCAGTTTAGATATAGGCGGGGGGCTCTACGAGCAGTACTTC. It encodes CASSLDIGGGLYEQYF.